Below, 29 T cell receptor beta chains from the same sample are listed, as sequenced in a study of cytomegalovirus exposure and HLA in healthy donors. The PCR employed 60 Vbeta primers together with 13 Jbeta primers. Libraries were prepared by immunoSEQ multiplex PCR; TCRdb keeps only in-frame clonotypes and omits some of them. The data show over 150,000 clones, approximately 80% seen once. The sequenced sample was PBMCs. All receptors come from a man aged 35-49 years in good health and CMV-seronegative.

The rearrangement joins TRBV10-1 to TRBJ1-5; D is possibly TRBD1 (6 bases). Germline CDR1 reads WNHNN; CDR2 reads SYGVQD (reference sequence). V was shortened by 2 bases and J by 5 bases, with 7 bases between the two germline ends. The length of the CDR3 is 13 residues. The CDR3: CASSEGGDQPQHF. Here the CDR3 DNA reads TGCGCCAGCAGTGAGGGGGGCGATCAGCCCCAGCATTTT.

DNA for the CDR3: TGTGCCAGCAGTTTATCGGGGGGGCGGACAGATACGCAGTATTTT. It specifies CASSLSGGRTDTQYF. This chain uses TRBV27 with TRBJ2-3; D might be TRBD2 (7 bases). V lost 0 bases, J lost 3 bases, and 10 bases lay in between. The CDR3 covers 15 residues. Germline V gene lookup returns CDR1 MNHEY and CDR2 SMNVEV (reference sequence).

The chain combines TRBV7-9 with TRBJ1-5; TRBD1 matches at 10 bases. This CDR3 contains 17 residues. V was pared by 0 bases and J by 2 bases, with 4 bases of the junction left unmatched. CDR1 SEHNR and CDR2 FQNEAQ come from the germline V gene (reference sequence). CDR3 protein: CASSLAMTGGRNQPQHF. CDR3 DNA: TGTGCCAGCAGCTTAGCGATGACAGGGGGCCGCAATCAGCCCCAGCATTTT.

The rearrangement joins TRBV7-9 to TRBJ2-3; D ambiguous. Trimming removed 2 bases at V and 0 bases at J, with 6 bases between. The CDR3 loop spans 14 amino acids. CDR1 is SEHNR and CDR2 is FQNEAQ in the germline V gene (reference sequence). The CDR3, as DNA: TGTGCCAGCAGCTTACCCACTAGCACAGATACGCAGTATTTT. Translated, it gives CASSLPTSTDTQYF.

The rearrangement links TRBV10-3 to TRBJ1-1; D is unclear. The CDR3 loop spans 13 amino acids. Germline CDR1 reads ENHRY; CDR2 reads SYGVKD. The V end lost 4 bases, the J end lost 2 bases, and 8 bases lay between the germline ends. The CDR3 bases are TGTGCCATCAGTGTGGGAGAAAACACTGAAGCTTTCTTT. Translated: CAISVGENTEAFF.

The CDR3 here is CASSLDRASNQPQHF. DNA of the CDR3: TGTGCCAGCAGCCTCGACAGGGCTAGCAATCAGCCCCAGCATTTT. This sequence joins TRBV11-2 and TRBJ1-5, with 7 bases aligning to TRBD1. Germline loops: CDR1 SGHAT, CDR2 FQNNGV. The CDR3 sequence is 15 residues long. V dropped 5 bases and J dropped 0; count of bases not matched to a gene: 4.

The chain combines TRBV28 with TRBJ1-5; D call uncertain. CDR1 and CDR2 (germline): MDHEN, SYDVKM. Trimming left V 5 bases short and J 6 bases short, with 8 bases between. This CDR3 spans 12 amino acids. CDR3 amino acids: CASSVEFQPQHF. CDR3 nucleotides: TGTGCCAGCAGTGTAGAGTTTCAGCCCCAGCATTTT.

The chain is built from TRBV6-5 and TRBJ1-2; D unresolved. The CDR3 totals 15 residues. Between the trimmed V and J ends, which lost 2 bases and 3 bases, there was a span of 13 bases. CDR1 is MNHEY, CDR2 SVGAGI, per germline. The CDR3 loop reads CASSYKADSDYGYTF. The CDR3, as DNA: TGTGCCAGCAGTTACAAGGCGGATTCAGACTATGGCTACACCTTC.

Worth noting for this clone: The junction does not match germline at one end; this may be a read error. The chain joins TRBV7-2 to TRBJ2-7; TRBD1 aligns across 7 bases. Per the germline V gene, CDR1 is SGHTA and CDR2 is FQGNSA. The CDR3 sequence is 16 residues long. CDR3 sequence reads: CAGSLGGTANSYEQYF. Here the CDR3 DNA reads TGTGCCGGCAGCTTAGGTGGGACAGCAAACTCCTACGAGCAGTACTTC. The variable domain in full, completed from reference TRBV7-2 and TRBJ2-7, reads GAGVSQSPSNKVTEKGKDVELRCDPISGHTALYWYRQSLGQGLEFLIYFQGNSAPDKSGLPSDRFSAERTGGSVSTLTIQRTQQEDSAVYLCAGSLGGTANSYEQYFGPGTRLTVT.

The chain recombines TRBV30 with TRBJ1-6; tentatively, D is TRBD1 (5 bases). Between the trimmed V and J ends, which lost 5 bases and 6 bases, there was a span of 17 bases. This CDR3 is built from 15 residues. The germline V gene has CDR1 GTSNPN and CDR2 SVGIG (reference sequence). CDR3: CAWCYRSLANSPLHF. For the CDR3, the DNA is TGTGCCTGGTGTTACAGGTCTTTGGCTAATTCACCCCTCCACTTT.

The V call is TRBV4-1, the J call TRBJ1-1, with 10 bases matching TRBD1. From germline, CDR1 is MGHRA and CDR2 YSYEKL. The CDR3 is made up of 16 amino acids. Trimming cost V 3 bases and J 4 bases; bases outside gene matches: 8. CDR3 sequence: CASSQGDRGVITEAFF. The CDR3 bases are TGCGCCAGCAGCCAGGGGGACAGGGGCGTAATCACTGAAGCTTTCTTT.

This clone has a handful of counts. The chain is built from TRBV2 and TRBJ2-5, with D unresolved. Trimming took off 2 bases at V and 5 bases at J, with 12 bases between the two ends. There are 14 residues in the CDR3. Germline CDR1 reads SNHLY; CDR2 reads FYNNEI. This CDR3 is CASSELSSWETQYF. For the CDR3, the DNA is TGTGCCAGCAGTGAACTTAGTAGCTGGGAGACCCAGTACTTC.

The V call is TRBV6-5, the J call TRBJ2-5; D might be TRBD2 (5 bases). This CDR3 has 15 residues. The V and J ends lost 4 bases and 4 bases respectively, with 16 bases between them. CDR1 is MNHEY, CDR2 SVGAGI, per germline. CDR3 nucleotides: TGTGCCAGCAGTTCTGCCGGGAAATTTGCAGAGACCCAGTACTTC. It translates to CASSSAGKFAETQYF.

The chain links TRBV11-2 to TRBJ2-5; tentatively, D is TRBD1 (6 bases). V gave up 1 base and J gave up 4 bases, with 10 bases separating them. The germline V gene encodes CDR1 SGHAT and CDR2 FQNNGV. The CDR3 length is 14 residues. CDR3 coding DNA: TGTGCCAGCAGCTTAGTGGTGGGGGCAGAGACCCAGTACTTC. It encodes CASSLVVGAETQYF.

A few counts support this clone. This rearrangement joins TRBV2 to TRBJ2-2, with D perhaps TRBD2 (6 bases). This CDR3 has 13 amino acids. Germline-derived CDR1 and CDR2 are SNHLY and FYNNEI. The V and J ends lost 6 bases and 5 bases respectively, with 10 bases between them. CDR3 bases: TGTGCCAGCAGGGAGGGACGTACCGGGGAGCTGTTTTTT. Translating it yields CASREGRTGELFF.

The chain couples TRBV6-5 to TRBJ1-1; tentatively, D is TRBD1 (6 bases). Germline assignment: CDR1 MNHEY and CDR2 SVGAGI. The CDR3 is 15 amino acids. Trimming shortened V by 4 bases and J by 5 bases, and 17 bases separated the two germline ends. CDR3 region: CASSSTQGKGTEAFF. CDR3 nucleotide sequence: TGTGCCAGCAGTTCTACACAGGGCAAGGGGACTGAAGCTTTCTTT.

CDR3 sequence: CASSFGQLNTEAFF. CDR3 DNA sequence: TGTGCCAGCAGCTTCGGACAGTTGAACACTGAAGCTTTCTTT. The chain uses TRBV7-8 and TRBJ1-1, with D perhaps TRBD1 (6 bases). The V and J ends lost 3 bases and 0 bases respectively, with 8 bases between them. The CDR3 has 14 residues. Germline-derived CDR1 and CDR2 are SGHVS and FQNEAQ.

V gene TRBV6-5 combines with J gene TRBJ2-5; 7 positions agree with TRBD2. J gave up 1 base and V 5 bases, and 4 bases lay outside the gene matches. Germline V lookup: CDR1 MNHEY, CDR2 SVGAGI. The CDR3 totals 14 residues. CDR3 residues: CASSKWTSQETQYF. CDR3 coding DNA: TGTGCCAGCAGTAAATGGACTAGCCAAGAGACCCAGTACTTC.

V and J are TRBV2 and TRBJ2-5; D unclear. Trimming pared 3 bases from V and 2 bases from J, leaving 7 bases between. Germline CDR1 SNHLY, CDR2 FYNNEI. The CDR3 loop spans 13 amino acids. This chain's CDR3 is CASSDRPQETQYF. For the CDR3, the DNA is TGTGCCAGCAGTGACAGGCCACAAGAGACCCAGTACTTC. Filled out from reference TRBV2 and TRBJ2-5, the complete variable domain reads EPEVTQTPSHQVTQMGQEVILRCVPISNHLYFYWYRQILGQKVEFLVSFYNNEISEKSEIFDDQFSVERPDGSNFTLKIRSTKLEDSAMYFCASSDRPQETQYFGPGTRLLVL.

V is TRBV9 and J is TRBJ2-7; a possible D gene is TRBD1 (5 bases). V was clipped by 0 bases and J by 2 bases, with 9 bases between them. The CDR3 consists of 14 residues. Germline CDR1 reads SGDLS; CDR2 reads YYNGEE. The CDR3 nucleotides read TGTGCCAGCAGCGTAGCTCAGGGTCCCTACGAGCAGTACTTC. Its translation: CASSVAQGPYEQYF.

V is TRBV5-6 and J is TRBJ1-2; 9 bases match TRBD1. Germline V gene sequence: CDR1 SGHDT, CDR2 YYEEEE. V lost 3 bases, J lost 2 bases, and 2 bases stayed unmatched. The CDR3 runs to 14 residues. This CDR3 is CASSWGQGNYGYTF. The CDR3 bases are TGTGCCAGCAGCTGGGGACAGGGAAACTATGGCTACACCTTC.

This clone was observed a few times. The chain couples TRBV19 to TRBJ1-1; a possible D gene is TRBD1 (5 bases). This CDR3 comprises 16 residues. Looked up from germline, CDR1 is LNHDA and CDR2 is SQIVND (reference sequence). The V and J ends lost 5 bases and 1 base respectively, with 17 bases between them. CDR3 bases: TGTGCCAGTAGTTATAGGAAGGGGATAAGGAACACTGAAGCTTTCTTT. Translated: CASSYRKGIRNTEAFF.

The J gene is TRBJ2-5, the V gene TRBV2; D perhaps matches TRBD2 (6 bases). CDR3 size: 15 residues. The ends were cut back, 6 bases at V and 10 bases at J, with 24 bases in the middle. Germline values: CDR1 SNHLY, CDR2 FYNNEI. CDR3 protein: CASRLGTFKREGQYF. For the CDR3, the DNA is TGTGCCAGCAGGCTCGGGACTTTCAAGAGAGAGGGCCAGTACTTC.

The CDR3 DNA follows: TGTGCCAGCAGCAGGGACAGGGGTTCAGATACGCAGTATTTT. This gives the protein CASSRDRGSDTQYF. The chain recombines TRBV25-1 with TRBJ2-3, with 10 bases that match TRBD1. CDR1 and CDR2 (germline): MGHDK, SYGVNS. V lost 6 bases and J lost 4; bases outside the gene matches: 4. There are 14 residues in the CDR3. Variable domain in full (rest from reference TRBV25-1 and TRBJ2-3): EADIYQTPRYLVIGTGKKITLECSQTMGHDKMYWYQQDPGMELHLIHYSYGVNSTEKGDLSSESTVSRIRTEHFPLTLESARPSHTSQYLCASSRDRGSDTQYFGPGTRLTVL.

The chain recombines TRBV5-6 with TRBJ1-5; the D gene is possibly TRBD1 (6 bases). Germline CDR1 is SGHDT and CDR2 is YYEEEE. V was pared by 0 bases and J by 3 bases, with 13 bases between. The CDR3 sequence is 16 residues long. In DNA, the CDR3 is TGTGCCAGCAGCTTGGGTGATCAGGGGATCAATCAGCCCCAGCATTTT. Its protein is CASSLGDQGINQPQHF.

CDR3 in amino acids: CASSAETEGGTEAFF. DNA of the CDR3: TGTGCCAGCAGTGCCGAAACGGAAGGGGGCACTGAAGCTTTCTTT. V gene TRBV28 combines with J gene TRBJ1-1; the D gene is possibly TRBD1 (6 bases). This CDR3 is built from 15 residues. CDR1 and CDR2 (germline): MDHEN, SYDVKM. V was trimmed by 5 bases and J by 4 bases, leaving 17 bases between them.

The chain has TRBV5-4 and TRBJ2-6; a possible D gene is TRBD1 (5 bases). Trimming pared 4 bases from V and 0 bases from J, leaving 11 bases between. CDR1 and CDR2 from the germline V gene are SGHNT and YYREEE (reference sequence). This CDR3 has 16 residues. In nucleotides, the CDR3 is TGTGCCAGCAGCCCAACAGGCAACTCTGGGGCCAACGTCCTGACTTTC. It translates to CASSPTGNSGANVLTF.

The J gene is TRBJ2-6, the V gene TRBV6-6; a weak D match, TRBD1 (5 bases). Trimming stripped 4 bases from V and 6 bases from J, with 13 bases between. The germline V gene encodes CDR1 MNHNY and CDR2 SVGAGI (reference sequence). The CDR3 sequence is 15 residues long. CDR3: CASSWTTRVANVLTF. CDR3 DNA: TGTGCCAGCAGTTGGACAACAAGGGTGGCCAACGTCCTGACTTTC.

The chain joins TRBV7-6 to TRBJ2-1; TRBD2 matches at 9 bases. From germline, CDR1 is SGHVS and CDR2 FNYEAQ. This CDR3 contains 15 residues. V was pared by 1 base and J by 2 bases, with 0 bases of the junction left unmatched. The CDR3 bases are TGTGCCAGCAGCTTAGGCGGGGGGGCCTACAATGAGCAGTTCTTC. Translated, it gives CASSLGGGAYNEQFF.